What follows are 27 T cell receptor beta chains derived from one specimen sequenced in a study of T cells in Graves' hyperthyroidism and ophthalmopathy. RNA transcripts served as the template for amplifying TCR beta CDR3 regions. First-round RT-PCR targeting the TCR CDR3 was performed with the HTBI primer set. From the multiplex PCR reads, TCRdb called clonotypes with MiXCR, one entry per CDR3 protein. The data show about 420,000 distinct CDR3 sequences, 15% to 19% seen once. The sequenced material came from blood. These TCRs come from a woman under 30 with Graves' hyperthyroidism.

This clonotype was found many times. V and J are TRBV28 and TRBJ2-2; D uncertain. The CDR3 consists of 15 residues. The germline V gene has CDR1 MDHEN and CDR2 SYDVKM. Trimming took off 3 bases at V and 0 bases at J, with 8 bases between the two ends. The CDR3 region is CASSFRPPNTGELFF. In nucleotides, the CDR3 is TGTGCCAGCAGTTTTCGGCCTCCGAACACCGGGGAGCTGTTTTTT.

In its sample, this clonotype was seen many times. The rearrangement links TRBV7-9 to TRBJ1-6, with TRBD1 as a possible D gene (5 bases). The germline gives CDR1 SEHNR, CDR2 FQNEAQ (reference sequence). The V end was cut by 5 bases, the J end by 6 bases, with 11 bases between. This CDR3 has 14 residues. CDR3 bases: TGTGCCAGCAGCACACGACAGCTTAATTCACCCCTCCACTTT. Translated, it gives CASSTRQLNSPLHF.

This clonotype has a handful of counts. This chain joins TRBV6-1 and TRBJ2-7; 9 bases align to TRBD1. V lost 5 bases and J lost 3; bases outside the gene matches: 5. The CDR3 spans 14 residues. Germline CDR1 is MNHNS and CDR2 is SASEGT. CDR3: CASSSGQGNYEQYF. The CDR3 DNA follows: TGTGCCAGCAGTTCTGGACAGGGGAACTACGAGCAGTACTTC.

J is TRBJ1-3 and V is TRBV20-1, with D uncertain. CDR1 DFQATT and CDR2 SNEGSKA come from the germline V gene (reference sequence). V was pared by 3 bases and J by 0 bases, with 3 bases between. CDR3 length: 12 amino acids. In DNA, the CDR3 is TGCAGTGCTAGGACCTCTGGAAACACCATATATTTT. Residues: CSARTSGNTIYF.

This clonotype has ten or more counts. V gene TRBV20-1 combines with J gene TRBJ2-1; 9 bases are a match to TRBD2. This CDR3 has 13 amino acids. With V trimmed by 7 bases and J by 5 bases, 6 bases remained unmatched. Germline CDR1 DFQATT, CDR2 SNEGSKA (reference sequence). The CDR3 is CSGRRGGNNEQFF. For the CDR3, the DNA is TGCAGTGGCCGGCGGGGGGGCAACAATGAGCAGTTCTTC.

This clonotype has ten or more counts. The V call is TRBV12-3 or TRBV12-4, the J call TRBJ2-2; the match to TRBD1 covers 7 bases. V shed 7 bases, J shed 2 bases, and the junction held 10 bases outside the gene matches. This CDR3 contains 16 residues. Here the CDR3 reads CASISDRDRNTGELFF. CDR3 sequence (DNA): TGTGCCAGCATCTCGGACCGGGACAGAAACACCGGGGAGCTGTTTTTT.

The chain joins TRBV6-1 to TRBJ2-1, with 7 bases that match TRBD1. Germline CDR1 MNHNS, CDR2 SASEGT. The CDR3 extends over 14 amino acids. Trimming took 4 bases from V and 3 from J; bases not matched to a gene: 3. The CDR3 is CASSGQGDYNEQFF. The CDR3 nucleotides read TGTGCCAGCAGTGGACAGGGCGACTACAATGAGCAGTTCTTC.

This clonotype was seen at least ten times. V gene TRBV12-3 or TRBV12-4 combines with J gene TRBJ2-1; tentatively, D is TRBD2 (6 bases). Trimming took 3 bases from V and 0 from J, leaving 9 bases between them. This CDR3 region has 15 residues. The CDR3 DNA reads as TGTGCCAGCAGTTTTGCGGGGAGCTCCTACAATGAGCAGTTCTTC. The encoded protein is CASSFAGSSYNEQFF.

This clonotype was picked up many times. The J gene is TRBJ2-7, the V gene TRBV11-2; weak D call: TRBD2 (7 bases). Germline lookup yields CDR1 SGHAT and CDR2 FQNNGV. Trimming took off 5 bases at V and 0 bases at J, with 17 bases between the two ends. The CDR3 is made up of 16 amino acids. CDR3 loop: CASSRRGGGASYEQYF. Written as DNA, the CDR3 is TGTGCCAGCAGCCGGAGGGGGGGGGGGGCCTCCTACGAGCAGTACTTC. Complete variable domain (other parts from reference TRBV11-2 and TRBJ2-7): EAGVAQSPRYKIIEKRQSVAFWCNPISGHATLYWYQQILGQGPKLLIQFQNNGVVDDSQLPKDRFSAERLKGVDSTLKIQPAKLEDSAVYLCASSRRGGGASYEQYFGPGTRLTVT.

This clonotype showed up just a few times. The rearrangement links TRBV18 to TRBJ2-2, with TRBD2 matching over 11 bases. Germline CDR1 and CDR2: KGHSH and LQKENI. There are 17 residues in the CDR3. V lost 5 bases and J lost 4; bases outside the gene matches: 9. CDR3: CASSRELAGVGTGELFF. Written as DNA, the CDR3 is TGTGCCAGCTCAAGGGAACTAGCGGGAGTCGGCACCGGGGAGCTGTTTTTT.

This clonotype appeared once. A much larger clone differs by one base, so this may be a read error. The chain combines TRBV3-1 with TRBJ2-5; D is unclear. Germline V gene data show CDR1 as LGHDT and CDR2 as YNNKEL (reference sequence). The CDR3 contains 16 residues. V was clipped by 1 base and J by 2 bases, with 14 bases between them. CDR3 sequence reads: CASSQGGATAQETQYF. CDR3 coding DNA: TGTGCCAGCAGCCAAGGTGGAGCGACGGCGCAAGAGACCCAGTACTTC.

This clonotype appeared many times. This chain links TRBV11-2 with TRBJ1-2; possibly TRBD1 for D (5 bases). Germline CDR1 SGHAT, CDR2 FQNNGV. The V end lost 0 bases, the J end lost 7 bases, and 12 bases lay between the germline ends. CDR3 length: 14 residues. The CDR3 protein is CASSLDGGTGGYTF. DNA of the CDR3: TGTGCCAGCAGCTTAGATGGGGGAACTGGTGGCTACACCTTC.

This clonotype came up a few times. The V and J genes are TRBV5-5 and TRBJ2-3, with 9 bases lining up with TRBD1. Germline values: CDR1 SGHKS, CDR2 YYEKEE (reference sequence). Trimming at V came to 0 bases and at J to 2 bases, leaving 10 bases not matched to a gene. The length of the CDR3 is 18 residues. The CDR3 bases are TGTGCCAGCAGCTTGGTCCCGCCGGGACAGGGTTACACAGATACGCAGTATTTT. This codes for CASSLVPPGQGYTDTQYF.

Worth noting for this clonotype: This may arise from a read error, as a much more abundant clone is one base away. The V call is TRBV11-2, the J call TRBJ2-7; D uncertain. Between the trimmed V and J ends, which lost 4 bases and 6 bases, there was a span of 13 bases. Germline V CDR1 and CDR2: SGHAT, FQNNGV. The CDR3 has 13 residues. The CDR3 region has the DNA TGTGCCAGCAGCTATCCAGGTGTGGGCGAGCAGTACTTC. Protein: CASSYPGVGEQYF.

This rearrangement joins TRBV4-1 to TRBJ2-7; 11 bases agree with TRBD2. This CDR3 has 16 residues. Trimming removed 0 bases from V and 2 bases from J; junction bases left unmatched: 3. CDR1 MGHRA and CDR2 YSYEKL come from the germline V gene. The CDR3, as DNA: TGCGCCAGCAGCCAAGATCTTAGCGGGGGGGCCTACGAGCAGTACTTC. It yields the protein CASSQDLSGGAYEQYF.

The chain joins TRBV6-1 to TRBJ2-4, with D hard to call. The CDR3 is made up of 13 amino acids. The V gene's germline CDR1 is MNHNS and CDR2 SASEGT. Trimming removed 6 bases from V and 8 bases from J, with 14 bases in between. The chain's CDR3 is CASSVREVDIQYF. The CDR3 nucleotides read TGTGCCAGCAGCGTCCGAGAGGTGGACATTCAGTACTTC.

Written as DNA, the CDR3 is TGTGCCAGTAGGGGGGACCCCATGGGGGCCGGGGAGCTGTTTTTT. Translation gives CASRGDPMGAGELFF. This rearrangement joins TRBV19 to TRBJ2-2, with D perhaps TRBD1 or TRBD2 (5 bases each). V lost 6 bases and J 6 bases, leaving 17 bases between the germline ends. There are 15 residues in the CDR3. From germline, CDR1 is LNHDA and CDR2 SQIVND (reference sequence).

This clonotype was seen a handful of times. The chain carries TRBV4-1 and TRBJ2-3, with 8 bases that match TRBD1. The CDR3 consists of 15 residues. J lost 2 bases, V lost 3 bases, and 4 bases had no gene match. CDR1 MGHRA and CDR2 YSYEKL come from the germline V gene. CDR3 DNA sequence: TGCGCCAGCAGCCAGAGGACAGGGCCCACAGATACGCAGTATTTT. Residues: CASSQRTGPTDTQYF.

This clonotype turned up a few times. V usage is TRBV20-1 and J usage is TRBJ1-2; TRBD1 might be the D (5 bases). Germline CDR1 is DFQATT and CDR2 is SNEGSKA (reference sequence). The CDR3 runs to 16 residues. Trimming removed 3 bases from V and 9 bases from J, with 26 bases in between. This CDR3 reads CSARIGLGQVLHRYTF. The CDR3 bases are TGCAGTGCTAGGATTGGTTTGGGGCAGGTCCTTCATCGCTACACCTTC.

CDR3 nucleotide sequence: TGTGCCAGCACCGACGACAGGGGATCCAACTATGGCTACACCTTC. It encodes CASTDDRGSNYGYTF. This chain joins TRBV6-7 and TRBJ1-2, with 8 bases identical to TRBD1. TRBV6-7 is given ORF status, its function remaining uncertain. The CDR3 contains 15 residues. The V gene end was trimmed by 7 bases and the J gene end by 2 bases; junction bases not matched to a gene: 9.

This chain joins TRBV15 and TRBJ1-5; possibly TRBD1 for D (6 bases). The CDR3 runs 17 residues. Germline V lookup: CDR1 LNHNV, CDR2 YYDKDF (reference sequence). With 1 base removed from V and 4 bases from J, the gap between germline ends came to 17 bases. CDR3 bases: TGTGCCACCAGCAGAGTAAGAGTGTCACAGGGTAATCAGCCCCAGCATTTT. Its protein is CATSRVRVSQGNQPQHF. Together with reference TRBV15 and TRBJ1-5, the CDR3 gives the full variable domain: DAMVIQNPRYQVTQFGKPVTLSCSQTLNHNVMYWYQQKSSQAPKLLFHYYDKDFNNEADTPDNFQSRRPNTSFCFLDIRSPGLGDTAMYLCATSRVRVSQGNQPQHFGDGTRLSIL.

This clonotype was found many times. The rearrangement joins TRBV6-2 or TRBV6-3 to TRBJ2-5, with D possibly being TRBD2 (5 bases). The germline CDR1 and CDR2 sequences are MNHEY and SVGEGT. This CDR3 spans 15 amino acids. The germline V and J ends were trimmed by 5 bases and 1 base, with 14 bases remaining between them. The CDR3 here is CASSTFGLAQETQYF. The CDR3 bases are TGTGCCAGCAGTACTTTCGGACTGGCCCAAGAGACCCAGTACTTC.

This clonotype was seen more than once but under ten times. The chain employs TRBV10-2 and TRBJ1-1; D is unclear. Germline assignment: CDR1 WSHSY and CDR2 SAAADI. Trimming took off 7 bases at V and 6 bases at J, with 12 bases between the two ends. The CDR3 extends over 12 amino acids. CDR3 DNA: TGCGCCAGCACCCCGGACGGCTCTGAAGCTTTCTTT. It encodes CASTPDGSEAFF.

This clonotype appeared a few times. The chain employs TRBV28 and TRBJ2-4, with D hard to call. Trimming cost V 6 bases and J 6 bases, with 6 bases left between them. The CDR3 runs 11 residues. Germline V CDR1 and CDR2: MDHEN, SYDVKM. CDR3 sequence (DNA): TGTGCCAGCAGCTCCCCAAACATTCAGTACTTC. Translated, it gives CASSSPNIQYF.

A few counts support this clonotype. The chain is built from TRBV2 and TRBJ2-7; the match to TRBD1 covers 10 bases. With 10 bases clipped from V and 6 bases from J, the junction kept 6 bases outside the gene matches. The CDR3 runs to 12 residues. The germline V gene has CDR1 SNHLY and CDR2 FYNNEI. For the CDR3, the DNA is TGTGCCACAAGAGACAGGGGGCGCGAGCAGTACTTC. As protein: CATRDRGREQYF.

The chain recombines TRBV5-1 with TRBJ2-3, with no clear D. The germline V gene has CDR1 SGHRS and CDR2 YFSETQ. Trimming left V 4 bases short and J 4 bases short, with 7 bases between. The CDR3 contains 12 residues. For the CDR3, the DNA is TGCGCCAGCAGCCCAGAGGCAGATACGCAGTATTTT. Translated, it gives CASSPEADTQYF.

This clonotype was seen at least ten times. The V and J genes are TRBV28 and TRBJ2-5; D is undetermined. The germline V and J ends were trimmed by 4 bases and 7 bases, with 10 bases remaining between them. The germline gives CDR1 MDHEN, CDR2 SYDVKM. This CDR3 has 12 residues. The CDR3 nucleotides are TGTGCCAGCAGTTCACTTGTTGGGACCCAGTACTTC. It yields the protein CASSSLVGTQYF.